A selection of T cell receptor beta chains follows, all from one sample in a study of graft-versus-host responses after intestinal transplantation. Antigens for these TCRs are unknown. Method: immunoSEQ multiplex PCR; TCRdb's copy keeps in-frame clones and lacks some. The sample shows approximately 71,000 clones, more than 70% of them seen only once. Material: unstimulated CD8+ T cells sorted from spleen or lymph node cells, obtained before intestinal transplant. The receptors derive from a human donor who received an intestinal transplant. Each CDR3 is given with its conserved first and last residue. The D gene is left open where the match is weak. Clone size is not always given. Where it is, it says once, few, many or a class for expanded clones.

>TRBJ1-5|-|-|TRBV27
TGTGCCAGCAGTTTATGGGGGGGCCGGAATAGCAATCAGCCCCAGCATTTT
CASSLWGGRNSNQPQHF
>TRBJ1-2|-|TRBD1|TRBV6-1
TGTGCCAGCAGTGAAGTAGGGGGCGAGGCCTATGGCTACACCTTC
CASSEVGGEAYGYTF
>TRBJ2-7|once|-|TRBV6-5
TGTGCCAGCAGTTACGCCGGAGGGCCACTCACCTACGAGCAGTACTTC
CASSYAGGPLTYEQYF
>TRBJ2-1|-|-|TRBV10-3
TGTGCCATCGACGCCGCACCGGGTAATGAGCAGTTCTTC
CAIDAAPGNEQFF
>TRBJ2-7|-|TRBD1|TRBV6-1
TGTGCCAGCAGGTTCCAGACAGGGGGGTACGAGCAGTACTTC
CASRFQTGGYEQYF
>TRBJ1-1|-|-|TRBV4-1
TGCGCCAGCAGCCAAGAGTCGCAGGGGCTGAACACTGAAGCTTTCTTT
CASSQESQGLNTEAFF
>TRBJ2-7|-|-|TRBV9
TGTGCCAGCAGCGCAGGGCCCCCCTACGAGCAGTACTTC
CASSAGPPYEQYF
>TRBJ2-1|once|TRBD2|TRBV11-2
TGTGCCAGCAGCCTGGGACTAGCGGAGCCTTACAATGAGCAGTTCTTC
CASSLGLAEPYNEQFF
>TRBJ2-1|-|-|TRBV9
TGTGCCAGCAGCGTAGAAAGGACACCCTACAATGAGCAGTTCTTC
CASSVERTPYNEQFF
>TRBJ2-7|-|TRBD2|TRBV28
TGTGCCAGCAGTCTCGAGCGGGGGAGCTCCTACGAGCAGTACTTC
CASSLERGSSYEQYF
>TRBJ1-2|-|-|TRBV5-5
TGTGCCAGCAGCAGACGGACAAACCCCAGGTGGTATGGCTACACCTTC
CASSRRTNPRWYGYTF
>TRBJ1-1|-|-|TRBV18
TGTGCCAGCTCACCATCAGGGGATGAGAACACTGAAGCTTTCTTT
CASSPSGDENTEAFF
>TRBJ2-2|once|TRBD1|TRBV6-1
TGTGCCAACTCGGGACAGGGGGCAACCGGGGAGCTGTTTTTT
CANSGQGATGELFF
>TRBJ2-7|-|-|TRBV27
TGTGCCAGCAGTGCGTCGGGTCCCTACGAGCAGTACTTC
CASSASGPYEQYF
>TRBJ2-3|-|-|TRBV9
TGTGCCAGCAGCGCCGAAGGCGGGGAAAGCACAGATACGCAGTATTTT
CASSAEGGESTDTQYF
>TRBJ2-1|-|TRBD2|TRBV29-1
TGCAGCGTCCGGGGGGGCACAGCCAATGAGCAGTTCTTC
CSVRGGTANEQFF
>TRBJ2-1|once|TRBD1|TRBV10-3
TGTGCCATCAGTGACCGACAGGGTTACAATGAGCAGTTCTTC
CAISDRQGYNEQFF
>TRBJ2-1|medium-sized|TRBD2|TRBV5-6
TGTGCCAGCAGCTCCAAGCGGGAGCCCTACAATGAGCAGTTCTTC
CASSSKREPYNEQFF
>TRBJ1-2|once|-|TRBV29-1
TGCAGCGTTGAAGTTACAGGAAATGGCTACACCTTC
CSVEVTGNGYTF
>TRBJ2-4|-|TRBD1|TRBV7-9
TGTGCCAGCAGCGGAACAGGGGAGGCCAAAAACATTCAGTACTTC
CASSGTGEAKNIQYF
>TRBJ1-2|-|-|TRBV30
TGTGCCTGGACCCGGGTCGGCGGGAACTATGGCTACACCTTC
CAWTRVGGNYGYTF
>TRBJ1-5|-|TRBD1|TRBV27
TGTGCCAGCAGTTCGACAGGGGGCTTTAATCAGCCCCAGCATTTT
CASSSTGGFNQPQHF
>TRBJ2-7|-|-|TRBV4-1
TGCGCCAGCAGCCAATTTTGGGGGCCCTACGAGCAGTACTTC
CASSQFWGPYEQYF